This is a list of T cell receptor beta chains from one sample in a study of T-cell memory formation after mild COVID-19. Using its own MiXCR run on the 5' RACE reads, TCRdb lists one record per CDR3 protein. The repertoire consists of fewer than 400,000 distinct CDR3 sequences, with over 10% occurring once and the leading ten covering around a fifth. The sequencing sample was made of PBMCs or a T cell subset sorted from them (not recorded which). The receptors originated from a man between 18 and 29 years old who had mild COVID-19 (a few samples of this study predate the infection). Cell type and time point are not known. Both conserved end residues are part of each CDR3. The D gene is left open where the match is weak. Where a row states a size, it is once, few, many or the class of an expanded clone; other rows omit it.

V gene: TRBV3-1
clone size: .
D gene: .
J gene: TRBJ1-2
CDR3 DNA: TGTGCCAGCAGCCAAGATAGTACAACCTATGGCTACACCTTC
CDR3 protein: CASSQDSTTYGYTF

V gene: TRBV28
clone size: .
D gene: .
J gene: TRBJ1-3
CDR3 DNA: TGTGCCAGCAGGCCACCGGGCTCCGGAAACACCATATATTTT
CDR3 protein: CASRPPGSGNTIYF

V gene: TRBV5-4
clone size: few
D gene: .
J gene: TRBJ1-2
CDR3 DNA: TGTGCCAGCAGCTTTACAGGGTCCTATGGCTACACCTTC
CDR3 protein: CASSFTGSYGYTF

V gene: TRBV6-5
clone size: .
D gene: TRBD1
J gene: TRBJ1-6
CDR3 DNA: TGTGCCAGCGGAGGGGACAGGGACAATTCACCCCTCCACTTT
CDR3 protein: CASGGDRDNSPLHF

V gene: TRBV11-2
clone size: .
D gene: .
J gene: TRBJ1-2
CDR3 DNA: TGTGCCAGCAGCTTGTCCCGCACGACAGGACCCTATGGCTACACCTTC
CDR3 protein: CASSLSRTTGPYGYTF

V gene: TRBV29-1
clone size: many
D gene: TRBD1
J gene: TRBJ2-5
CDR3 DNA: TGCAGCCAGTCCCCCGGGACAGGGCAAGAAGAGACCCAGTACTTC
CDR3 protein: CSQSPGTGQEETQYF

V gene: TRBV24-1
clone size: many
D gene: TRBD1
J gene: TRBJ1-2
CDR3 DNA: TGTGCCACCAGTGACCCTCGGGGACAGGGTTTCTATGGCTACACCTTC
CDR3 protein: CATSDPRGQGFYGYTF

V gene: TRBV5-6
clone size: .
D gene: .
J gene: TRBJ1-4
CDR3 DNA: TGTGCCAGCAGCACCTCCGGGACATGGGCAACTAATGAAAAACTGTTTTTT
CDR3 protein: CASSTSGTWATNEKLFF

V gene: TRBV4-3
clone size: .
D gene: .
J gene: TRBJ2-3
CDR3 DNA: TGCGCCAGCAGCCAACAAGACTCCCCTAGCACAGATACGCAGTATTTT
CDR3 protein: CASSQQDSPSTDTQYF

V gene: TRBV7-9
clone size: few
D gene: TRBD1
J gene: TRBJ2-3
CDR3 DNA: TGTGCCAGCAGCCCGGGACAGATCTTCACAGATACGCAGTATTTT
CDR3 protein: CASSPGQIFTDTQYF

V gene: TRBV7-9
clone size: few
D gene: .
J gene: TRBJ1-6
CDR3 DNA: TGTGCCAGCAGCCCTTCCCAGGGGCGGCTTAATTCACCCCTCCACTTT
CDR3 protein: CASSPSQGRLNSPLHF

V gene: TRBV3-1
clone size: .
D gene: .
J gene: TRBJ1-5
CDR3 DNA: TGTGCCAGCAGCCAAGCAGGGAATCAGCCCCAGCATTTT
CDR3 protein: CASSQAGNQPQHF

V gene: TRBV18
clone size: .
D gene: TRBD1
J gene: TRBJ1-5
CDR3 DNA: TGTGCCAGCTCACCTGGACAGGGGGCTAGGCAGCCCCAGCATTTT
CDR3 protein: CASSPGQGARQPQHF

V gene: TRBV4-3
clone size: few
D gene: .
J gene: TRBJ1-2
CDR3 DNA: TGCGCCAGCAGCCAAGTCTCGGGTATGGATGGCTACACCTTC
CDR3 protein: CASSQVSGMDGYTF

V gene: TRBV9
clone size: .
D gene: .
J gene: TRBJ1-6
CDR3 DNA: TGTGCCAGCAGCGTAGGGGAGAGGTATAATTCACCCCTCCACTTT
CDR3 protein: CASSVGERYNSPLHF

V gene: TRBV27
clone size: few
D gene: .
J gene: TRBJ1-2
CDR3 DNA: TGTGCCAGCAGCCCGGCGGGGGGGGTCTATGGCTACACCTTC
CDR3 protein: CASSPAGGVYGYTF

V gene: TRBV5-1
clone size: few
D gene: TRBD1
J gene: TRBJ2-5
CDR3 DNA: TGCGCCAGCAGCTCCAGGGGGCCAGGAGAGACCCAGTACTTC
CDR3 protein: CASSSRGPGETQYF

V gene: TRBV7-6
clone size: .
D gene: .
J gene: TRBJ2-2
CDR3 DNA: TGTGCCAGCAGCCCAGGCGTGGGCACGAACACCGGGGAGCTGTTTTTT
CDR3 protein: CASSPGVGTNTGELFF

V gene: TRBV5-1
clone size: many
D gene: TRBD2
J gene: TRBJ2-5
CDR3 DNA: TGCGCCAGCAGACCAGGTTTGCGGGGGGGCGGAGGAGAGACCCAGTACTTC
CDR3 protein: CASRPGLRGGGGETQYF

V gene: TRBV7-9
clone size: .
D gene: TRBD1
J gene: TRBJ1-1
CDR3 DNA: TGTGCCAGCAGCCGAACAGGGGACGTCACTGAAGCTTTCTTT
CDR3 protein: CASSRTGDVTEAFF

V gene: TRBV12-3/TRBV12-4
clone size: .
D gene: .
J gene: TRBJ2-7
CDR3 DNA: TGTGCCAGCAGTTTCAGGAGAGGGGAGCAGTACTTC
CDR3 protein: CASSFRRGEQYF

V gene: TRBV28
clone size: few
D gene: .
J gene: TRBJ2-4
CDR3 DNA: TGTGCCAGCACGGCGGCAGGAGGGAGCAAAAACATTCAGTACTTC
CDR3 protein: CASTAAGGSKNIQYF

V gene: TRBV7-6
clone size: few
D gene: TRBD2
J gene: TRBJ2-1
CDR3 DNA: TGTGCCAGCAGCTCGGAAGCCAGCGGGGGGCCCATCTACAATGAGCAGTTCTTC
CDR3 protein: CASSSEASGGPIYNEQFF

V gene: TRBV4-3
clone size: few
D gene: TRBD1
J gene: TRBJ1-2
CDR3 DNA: TGCGCCAGCAGCCAAGTGTCTTCCAGGGGGTATGGCTACACCTTC
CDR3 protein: CASSQVSSRGYGYTF

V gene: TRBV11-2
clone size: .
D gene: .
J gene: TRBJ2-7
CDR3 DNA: TGTGCCAGCAGCTACAGTAAAGCGTACGAGCAGTACTTC
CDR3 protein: CASSYSKAYEQYF

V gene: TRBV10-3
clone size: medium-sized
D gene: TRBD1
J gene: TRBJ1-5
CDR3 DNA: TGTGCCATCAGTGATTTTGACAGGGTGGGTCAGCCCCAGCATTTT
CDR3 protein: CAISDFDRVGQPQHF

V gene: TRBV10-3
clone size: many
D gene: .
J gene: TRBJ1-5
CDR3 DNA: TGTGCCATCAGTCCCGACAGTAGCAATCAGCCCCAGCATTTT
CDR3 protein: CAISPDSSNQPQHF

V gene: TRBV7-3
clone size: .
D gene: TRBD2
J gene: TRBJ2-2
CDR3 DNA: TGTGCCAGCAGCACGACTAGCGGGGGGTCCGGGGAGCTGTTTTTT
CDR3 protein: CASSTTSGGSGELFF

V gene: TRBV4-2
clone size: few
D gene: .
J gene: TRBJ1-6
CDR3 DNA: TGTGCCAGCAGCCAAGATCCGATGAGCTCCTATAATTCACCCCTCCACTTT
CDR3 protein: CASSQDPMSSYNSPLHF

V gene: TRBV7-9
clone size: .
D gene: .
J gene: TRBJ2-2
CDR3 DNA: TGTGCCAGCAGCCAGAGAATTGGGGAGCTGTTTTTT
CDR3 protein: CASSQRIGELFF

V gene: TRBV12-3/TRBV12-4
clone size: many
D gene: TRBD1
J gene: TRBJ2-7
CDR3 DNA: TGTGCCAGCAGTTCCCGATTGGGGACAGGGATCTCCTACGAGCAGTACTTC
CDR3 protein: CASSSRLGTGISYEQYF

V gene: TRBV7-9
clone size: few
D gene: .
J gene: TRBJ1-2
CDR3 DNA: TGTGCCAGCAGCTTAGTAAGGGATAACTATGGCTACACCTTC
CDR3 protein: CASSLVRDNYGYTF

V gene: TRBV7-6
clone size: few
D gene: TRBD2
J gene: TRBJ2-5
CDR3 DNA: TGTGCCAGCAGCTCCACTAGCGGGGGCCTGACCCAGTACTTC
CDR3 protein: CASSSTSGGLTQYF

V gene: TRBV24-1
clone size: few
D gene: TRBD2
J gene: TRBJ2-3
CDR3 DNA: TGTGCCACCAGTGATTTACTAGCGGGCGATACGCAGTATTTT
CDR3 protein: CATSDLLAGDTQYF

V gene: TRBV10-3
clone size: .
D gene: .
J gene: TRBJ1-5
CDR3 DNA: TGTGCCATCAGTGAGAGCGGATTCAATCAGCCCCAGCATTTT
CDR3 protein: CAISESGFNQPQHF

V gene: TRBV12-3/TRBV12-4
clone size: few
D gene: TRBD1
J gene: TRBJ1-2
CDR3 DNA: TGTGCCAGCAGTTCGGCATATAGACAGGGGACACTTAACTATGGCTACACCTTC
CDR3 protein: CASSSAYRQGTLNYGYTF

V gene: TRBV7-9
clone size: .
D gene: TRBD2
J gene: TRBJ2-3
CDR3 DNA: TGTGCCAGCAGCTTATCCGGGTTTGCGGGGGGGAACACAGATACGCAGTATTTT
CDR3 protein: CASSLSGFAGGNTDTQYF

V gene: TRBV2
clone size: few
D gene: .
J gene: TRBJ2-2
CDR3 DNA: TGTGCCAGCAGTCGGGGGCTAGACACCGGGGAGCTGTTTTTT
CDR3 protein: CASSRGLDTGELFF

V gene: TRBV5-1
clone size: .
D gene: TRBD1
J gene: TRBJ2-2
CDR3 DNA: TGCGCCAGCAGCTTGGGACAGGGCACGGGGACCGGGGAGCTGTTTTTT
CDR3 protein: CASSLGQGTGTGELFF

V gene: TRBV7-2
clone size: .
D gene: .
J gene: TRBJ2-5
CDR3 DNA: TGTGCCAGCAGCCGACGAGAGGGGGGGACCCAGTACTTC
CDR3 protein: CASSRREGGTQYF

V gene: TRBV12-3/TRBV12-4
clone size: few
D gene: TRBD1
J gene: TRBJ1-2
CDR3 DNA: TGTGCCAGCAGTTTGGGGCAGGGGGCGCGGGACTATGGCTACACCTTC
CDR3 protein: CASSLGQGARDYGYTF

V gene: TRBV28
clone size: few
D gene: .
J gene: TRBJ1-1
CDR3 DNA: TGTGCCAGCAGTTGGGGGCGGGAAGCTTTCTTT
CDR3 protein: CASSWGREAFF

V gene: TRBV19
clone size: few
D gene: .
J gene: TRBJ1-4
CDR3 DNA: TGTGCCAGTAGTACCCACCATGACAGACGGAATGAAAAACTGTTTTTT
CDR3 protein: CASSTHHDRRNEKLFF

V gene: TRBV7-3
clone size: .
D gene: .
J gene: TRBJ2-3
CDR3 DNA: TGTGCCAGCAGCCCCAATTCAGGGTCCGGGACAGATACGCAGTATTTT
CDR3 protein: CASSPNSGSGTDTQYF

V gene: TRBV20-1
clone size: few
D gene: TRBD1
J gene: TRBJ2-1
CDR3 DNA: TGCAGTGCCGCAGGGGGTCAAGGAAATGAGCAGTTCTTC
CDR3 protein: CSAAGGQGNEQFF

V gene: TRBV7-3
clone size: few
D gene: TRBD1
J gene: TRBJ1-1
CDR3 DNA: TGTGCCAGCAGCCCCGGACAGGGGCGGGATGCTTTCTTT
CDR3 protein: CASSPGQGRDAFF

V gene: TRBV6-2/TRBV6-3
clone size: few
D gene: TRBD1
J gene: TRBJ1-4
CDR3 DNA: TGTGCCAGCAGTTCCCCTGGGACAGGAGGAGCGACTAATGAAAAACTGTTTTTT
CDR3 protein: CASSSPGTGGATNEKLFF

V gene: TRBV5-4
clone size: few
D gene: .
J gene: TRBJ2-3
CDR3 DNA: TGTGCCAGCAGTAACGAAGGGGGGGCAGATACGCAGTATTTT
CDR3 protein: CASSNEGGADTQYF

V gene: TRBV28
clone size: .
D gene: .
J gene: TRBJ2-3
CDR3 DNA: TGTGCCAGCAGCCTCCACGTACATACGCAGTATTTT
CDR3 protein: CASSLHVHTQYF

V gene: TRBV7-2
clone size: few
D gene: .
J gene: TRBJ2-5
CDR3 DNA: TGTGCCAGCAGCTTAGGCATGGGGGCGGGGGAGACCCAGTACTTC
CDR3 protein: CASSLGMGAGETQYF

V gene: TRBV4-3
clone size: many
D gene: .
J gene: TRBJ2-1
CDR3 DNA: TGCGCCAGCAGCCAAGACGGGGTCTCCTACAATGAGCAGTTCTTC
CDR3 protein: CASSQDGVSYNEQFF

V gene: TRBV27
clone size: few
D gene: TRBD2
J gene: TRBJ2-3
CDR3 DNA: TGTGCCAGTGGACTAGCGGGGGCCTCAGATACGCAGTATTTT
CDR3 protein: CASGLAGASDTQYF

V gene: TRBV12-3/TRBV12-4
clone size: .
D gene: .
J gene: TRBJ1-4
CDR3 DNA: TGTGCCAGCACCCTAGGGTACAGACCGACCTTTGCAACTAATGAAAAACTGTTTTTT
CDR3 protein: CASTLGYRPTFATNEKLFF

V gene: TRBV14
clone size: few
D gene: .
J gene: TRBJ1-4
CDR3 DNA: TGTGCCAGCAGCCAAGGAGTTGGCAAGGGAATGGCTAATGAAAAACTGTTTTTT
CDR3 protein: CASSQGVGKGMANEKLFF